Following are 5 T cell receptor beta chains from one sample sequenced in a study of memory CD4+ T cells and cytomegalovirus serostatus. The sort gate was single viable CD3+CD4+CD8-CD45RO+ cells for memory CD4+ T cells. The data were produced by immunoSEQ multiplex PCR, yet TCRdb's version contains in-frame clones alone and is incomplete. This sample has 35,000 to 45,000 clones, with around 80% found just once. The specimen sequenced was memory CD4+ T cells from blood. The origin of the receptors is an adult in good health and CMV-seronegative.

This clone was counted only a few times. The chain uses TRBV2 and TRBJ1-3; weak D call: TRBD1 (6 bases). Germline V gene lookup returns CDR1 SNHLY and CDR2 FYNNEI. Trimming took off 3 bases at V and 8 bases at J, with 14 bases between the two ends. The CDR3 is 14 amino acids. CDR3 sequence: CASSEQGKGHTIYF. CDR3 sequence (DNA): TGTGCCAGCAGTGAGCAGGGGAAGGGTCACACCATATATTTT.

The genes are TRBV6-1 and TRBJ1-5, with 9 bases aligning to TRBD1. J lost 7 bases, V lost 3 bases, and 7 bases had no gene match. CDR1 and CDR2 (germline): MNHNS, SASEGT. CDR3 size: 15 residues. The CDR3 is CASSDRGQGRQPQHF. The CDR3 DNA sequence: TGTGCCAGCAGTGACAGGGGACAGGGACGACAGCCCCAGCATTTT.

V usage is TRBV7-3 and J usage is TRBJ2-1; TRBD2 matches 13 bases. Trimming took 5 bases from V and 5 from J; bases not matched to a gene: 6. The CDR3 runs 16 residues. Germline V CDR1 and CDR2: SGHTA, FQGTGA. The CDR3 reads CASSPRTSGSHNEQFF. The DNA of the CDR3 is TGTGCCAGCAGCCCTCGGACTAGCGGGAGTCACAATGAGCAGTTCTTC.

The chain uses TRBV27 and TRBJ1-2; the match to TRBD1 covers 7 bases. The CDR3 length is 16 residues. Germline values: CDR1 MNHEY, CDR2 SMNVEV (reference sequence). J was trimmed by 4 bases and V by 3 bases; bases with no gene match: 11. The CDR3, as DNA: TGTGCCAGCAGTTTTGTGCAGGGGGTCTCGGGCTATGGCTACACCTTC. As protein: CASSFVQGVSGYGYTF.

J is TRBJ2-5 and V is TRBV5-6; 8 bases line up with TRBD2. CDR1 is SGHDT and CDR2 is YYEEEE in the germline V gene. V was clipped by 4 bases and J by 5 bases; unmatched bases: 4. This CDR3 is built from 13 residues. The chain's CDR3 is CASSAPGGETQYF. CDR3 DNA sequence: TGTGCCAGCAGCGCGCCGGGGGGGGAGACCCAGTACTTC.